This TCR beta chain was recorded in a study of shared clonotypes between healthy human individuals. Findings and caveats of the study: Naive CD4 clonotype sharing across a handful of donors was about 5.3%. Clonotypes not shared had lower generation probabilities than those common to all four donors. Rarefaction analysis demonstrated incomplete sorted-subset sequencing notwithstanding large depth.

Note on this clone: The antigen is not known.

Sequencing was performed with immunoSEQ multiplex PCR; in TCRdb, only in-frame clones are kept and a portion is missing. The sample lists under 2,000,000 clones; approximately 95% were seen once. Only CD45RO-negative cells positively selected for CCR7 counted as naive CD8 cells, so terminally differentiated effector memory CD45RA+ cells were excluded. All donors qualified as healthy HIV-negative adults and had experienced no recent acute infections or vaccinations. This CDR3 contains 15 residues. The ends were cut back, 0 bases at V and 0 bases at J, with 8 bases in the middle. Germline CDR1 LNHDA, CDR2 SQIVND (reference sequence).

The rearrangement links TRBV19 to TRBJ1-2, with D hard to call. This TCR derives from a man aged 18-30 years in good health. The source material was naive CD8+ T cells sorted from blood. The CDR3 here is CASSIDSHANYGYTF. The CDR3 nucleotides read TGTGCCAGTAGTATAGATTCTCATGCTAACTATGGCTACACCTTC.